Listed here are 25 T cell receptor beta chains from one sample, sequenced in a study of CD8 T cells in Susac syndrome. An amount of RNA that ranged from roughly 0.45 to 1 ug was reverse transcribed with random hexamers. MiXCR was run by TCRdb on the immunoSEQ multiplex PCR reads, yielding one entry per CDR3 protein. Here the sample spans roughly 110,000 distinct CDR3 sequences, less than 95% being singletons. The sample was CD8+ T cells from PBMCs. Receptor source: a human donor with Susac syndrome.

The chain joins TRBV25-1 to TRBJ2-3, with D maybe TRBD2 (6 bases). Germline V gene data show CDR1 as MGHDK and CDR2 as SYGVNS. The CDR3 runs to 13 residues. V lost 4 bases, J lost 5 bases, and 10 bases lay in between. The DNA of the CDR3 is TGTGCCAGCAGTGTCCGGACTAAAGATACGCAGTATTTT. Amino acid sequence: CASSVRTKDTQYF.

This rearrangement joins TRBV9 to TRBJ1-3; no firm D call. Deletions cut 0 bases from V and 0 bases from J, with 13 bases between. This CDR3 has 17 residues. Germline V CDR1 and CDR2: SGDLS, YYNGEE. The CDR3 DNA sequence: TGTGCCAGCAGCGTAGGAAGCGGGCTCATCTCTGGAAACACCATATATTTT. It is translated as CASSVGSGLISGNTIYF. Complete variable domain (other parts from reference TRBV9 and TRBJ1-3): DSGVTQTPKHLITATGQRVTLRCSPRSGDLSVYWYQQSLDQGLQFLIQYYNGEERAKGNILERFSAQQFPDLHSELNLSSLELGDSALYFCASSVGSGLISGNTIYFGEGSWLTVV.

The J gene is TRBJ2-5, the V gene TRBV12-3 or TRBV12-4, with TRBD1 identical over 8 bases. After removal of 4 bases from V and 5 bases from J, the junction contained 9 bases not matched to a gene. There are 15 residues in the CDR3. This CDR3 is CASSSQGAVEETQYF. The CDR3, as DNA: TGTGCCAGCAGTTCCCAGGGGGCGGTTGAGGAGACCCAGTACTTC.

The chain employs TRBV7-2 and TRBJ2-7; TRBD1 might be the D (5 bases). The V and J ends lost 4 bases and 4 bases respectively, with 20 bases between them. CDR1 and CDR2 from the germline V gene are SGHTA and FQGNSA. This CDR3 region has 16 residues. CDR3 nucleotide sequence: TGTGCCAGCAGCTCGTCAACAGGCCACTCAGCATACGAGCAGTACTTC. It specifies CASSSSTGHSAYEQYF. Full variable domain (missing parts from reference TRBV7-2 and TRBJ2-7): GAGVSQSPSNKVTEKGKDVELRCDPISGHTALYWYRQSLGQGLEFLIYFQGNSAPDKSGLPSDRFSAERTGGSVSTLTIQRTQQEDSAVYLCASSSSTGHSAYEQYFGPGTRLTVT.

The V and J genes are TRBV20-1 and TRBJ1-5, with TRBD1 identical over 7 bases. Germline-derived CDR1 and CDR2 are DFQATT and SNEGSKA (reference sequence). The ends lost 5 bases at V and 3 bases at J; junction bases unmatched: 10. CDR3 length: 15 amino acids. The CDR3 DNA reads TGCAGTGCTGAGGACAGGAAGATTTACAATCAGCCCCAGCATTTT. Protein product: CSAEDRKIYNQPQHF.

The chain combines TRBV27 with TRBJ1-1; D is unclear. Trimming removed 9 bases from V and 6 bases from J, with 11 bases in between. The germline gives CDR1 MNHEY, CDR2 SMNVEV (reference sequence). This CDR3 spans 11 amino acids. The CDR3 loop is CASGTWPEAFF. The CDR3, as DNA: TGTGCCAGTGGTACTTGGCCTGAAGCTTTCTTT.

The rearrangement joins TRBV9 to TRBJ1-2; TRBD1 might be the D (5 bases). This CDR3 region has 13 residues. Per germline, CDR1 SGDLS and CDR2 YYNGEE. Trimming left V 0 bases short and J 6 bases short, with 9 bases between. CDR3 residues: CASSVGGFDGYTF. The CDR3 bases are TGTGCCAGCAGCGTAGGGGGGTTCGATGGCTACACCTTC.

The chain combines TRBV19 with TRBJ2-7; no clear D gene. The CDR3 spans 13 residues. Per the germline V gene, CDR1 is LNHDA and CDR2 is SQIVND (reference sequence). V was shortened by 7 bases and J by 3 bases, with 13 bases between the two germline ends. CDR3 in amino acids: CASNPALGYEQYF. Written as DNA, the CDR3 is TGTGCCAGTAACCCAGCGTTGGGCTACGAGCAGTACTTC.

The chain combines TRBV29-1 with TRBJ2-1; possible D gene TRBD1, 6 bases. Germline values: CDR1 SQVTM, CDR2 ANQGSEA. The V and J ends lost 4 bases and 5 bases respectively, with 15 bases between them. CDR3 length: 14 amino acids. The CDR3: CSVVSDSPNNEQFF. Here the CDR3 DNA reads TGCAGCGTTGTCTCGGACAGCCCGAACAATGAGCAGTTCTTC.

The V and J genes are TRBV29-1 and TRBJ2-7; D gene uncertain. Trimming removed 0 bases at V and 7 bases at J, with 7 bases between. Germline V gene lookup returns CDR1 SQVTM and CDR2 ANQGSEA. This CDR3 spans 11 amino acids. CDR3 sequence (DNA): TGCAGCGTTGAAGATCTCAGGGAGCAGTACTTC. Translation gives CSVEDLREQYF.

The gene calls are TRBV6-6 and TRBJ1-1; D uncertain. Trimming pared 6 bases from V and 3 bases from J, leaving 5 bases between. The CDR3 is 11 amino acids. Germline assignment: CDR1 MNHNY and CDR2 SVGAGI (reference sequence). The CDR3 loop reads CASRSDTEAFF. CDR3 coding DNA: TGTGCCAGCAGGAGTGACACTGAAGCTTTCTTT.

CDR3 residues: CASSLSGGGYNEQFF. For the CDR3, the DNA is TGTGCCAGCAGTTTATCAGGGGGAGGGTACAATGAGCAGTTCTTC. The chain recombines TRBV12-3 or TRBV12-4 with TRBJ2-1; D could derive from TRBD1 or TRBD2 (7 bases each). Between the trimmed V and J ends, which lost 2 bases and 4 bases, there was a span of 12 bases. The CDR3 consists of 15 residues.

This clonotype was observed once. V gene TRBV25-1 combines with J gene TRBJ1-1, with D possibly being TRBD1 (5 bases). CDR3 length: 10 amino acids. Trimming shortened V by 7 bases and J by 10 bases, and 10 bases separated the two germline ends. CDR1 MGHDK and CDR2 SYGVNS come from the germline V gene. The CDR3 region has the DNA TGTGCCAGCAAGGACACCGTAGCTTTCTTT. This encodes CASKDTVAFF.

The chain joins TRBV7-2 to TRBJ2-3; 8 bases are a match to TRBD2. The ends lost 2 bases at V and 0 bases at J; junction bases unmatched: 10. CDR1 is SGHTA, CDR2 FQGNSA, per germline. The CDR3 is 18 residues long. The CDR3 loop reads CASSLNGREETSTDTQYF. The CDR3 nucleotides are TGTGCCAGCAGCTTAAATGGGCGGGAGGAGACTAGCACAGATACGCAGTATTTT.

The chain employs TRBV11-2 and TRBJ2-1; TRBD2 matches 13 bases. The ends lost 2 bases at V and 8 bases at J; junction bases unmatched: 6. The CDR3 length is 16 residues. In germline, CDR1 is SGHAT, CDR2 FQNNGV. As DNA, the CDR3 is TGTGCCAGCAGCTTAAGGACTAGCGGGGGTATGGATGAGCAGTTCTTC. It encodes CASSLRTSGGMDEQFF.

The gene calls are TRBV6-4 and TRBJ2-3; D call uncertain. The CDR3 has 13 residues. CDR1 MRHNA and CDR2 SNTAGT come from the germline V gene. V gave up 4 bases and J gave up 2 bases, with 7 bases separating them. The CDR3 reads CASSASSTDTQYF. The DNA for the CDR3 is TGTGCCAGCAGTGCTTCCTCCACAGATACGCAGTATTTT.

This sequence joins TRBV5-4 and TRBJ2-7; D is perhaps TRBD1 or TRBD2 (5 bases each). This CDR3 comprises 15 residues. The ends were cut back, 0 bases at V and 0 bases at J, with 10 bases in the middle. Germline CDR1 and CDR2: SGHNT and YYREEE (reference sequence). The chain's CDR3 is CASSLGGGPSYEQYF. The CDR3 bases are TGTGCCAGCAGCTTGGGGGGCGGGCCCTCCTACGAGCAGTACTTC.

The chain couples TRBV10-3 to TRBJ1-4; tentative D call: TRBD1 (6 bases). Germline CDR1 and CDR2: ENHRY and SYGVKD. This CDR3 has 15 amino acids. V was cut by 3 bases and J by 2 bases, with 10 bases left in between. CDR3 in amino acids: CAISDPGATNEKLFF. The CDR3 nucleotides are TGTGCCATCAGTGACCCAGGGGCGACTAATGAAAAACTGTTTTTT.

The J gene is TRBJ1-2, the V gene TRBV12-3 or TRBV12-4; D unclear. This CDR3 has 12 amino acids. V gave up 5 bases and J gave up 5 bases, with 9 bases separating them. CDR3 residues: CASSPALYGYTF. The CDR3 DNA is TGTGCCAGCAGTCCCGCCCTTTATGGCTACACCTTC.

The chain links TRBV12-5 to TRBJ2-5, with 7 positions matching TRBD1. This CDR3 contains 13 residues. CDR1 and CDR2 (germline): LGHNT, FRNRAP. J gave up 5 bases and V 5 bases, and 5 bases lay outside the gene matches. The CDR3 sequence is CASGPDRVETQYF. Here the CDR3 DNA reads TGTGCTAGTGGTCCTGACAGGGTCGAGACCCAGTACTTC.

The chain combines TRBV24-1 with TRBJ2-2; possible D gene TRBD1, 5 bases. Germline CDR1 KGHDR, CDR2 SFDVKD. The CDR3 is made up of 14 amino acids. With 8 bases removed from V and 7 bases from J, the gap between germline ends came to 16 bases. In DNA form, the CDR3 reads TGTGCCACCACCCCAAACCGCAGGGTCGGGGAGCTGTTTTTT. Translation gives CATTPNRRVGELFF.

This sequence joins TRBV27 and TRBJ1-2, with TRBD1 identical over 7 bases. Per germline, CDR1 MNHEY and CDR2 SMNVEV (reference sequence). Unmatched junction bases numbered 9, after V lost 5 bases and J lost 6 bases. This CDR3 is 14 amino acids long. CDR3: CASSGKGAGHGYTF. The CDR3, as DNA: TGTGCCAGCAGTGGAAAGGGGGCCGGCCATGGCTACACCTTC.

The V and J genes are TRBV27 and TRBJ2-5; 12 nucleotides match TRBD1. V dropped 5 bases and J dropped 5; count of bases not matched to a gene: 12. The CDR3 contains 17 residues. Germline V lookup: CDR1 MNHEY, CDR2 SMNVEV (reference sequence). DNA of the CDR3: TGTGCCAGCAGTCCACTCCCCGGGACAGGGGGCCCGGAGACCCAGTACTTC. This codes for CASSPLPGTGGPETQYF.

The rearrangement uses TRBV7-9 and TRBJ2-1; 7 positions match TRBD2. Looked up from germline, CDR1 is SEHNR and CDR2 is FQNEAQ (reference sequence). The CDR3 consists of 15 residues. V lost 4 bases, J lost 4 bases, and 7 bases stayed unmatched. CDR3 DNA: TGTGCCAGCAGCTACGAGCGGGGTCCATACAATGAGCAGTTCTTC. It is translated as CASSYERGPYNEQFF.

The CDR3 sequence is CASSVVGEGLNTEAFF. The CDR3 region has the DNA TGTGCCAGCAGCGTAGTAGGAGAGGGGCTGAACACTGAAGCTTTCTTT. The genes are TRBV9 and TRBJ1-1; TRBD1 is a possible D gene (5 bases). This CDR3 is 16 amino acids long. Germline loops: CDR1 SGDLS, CDR2 YYNGEE. V gave up 0 bases and J gave up 0 bases, with 12 bases separating them.